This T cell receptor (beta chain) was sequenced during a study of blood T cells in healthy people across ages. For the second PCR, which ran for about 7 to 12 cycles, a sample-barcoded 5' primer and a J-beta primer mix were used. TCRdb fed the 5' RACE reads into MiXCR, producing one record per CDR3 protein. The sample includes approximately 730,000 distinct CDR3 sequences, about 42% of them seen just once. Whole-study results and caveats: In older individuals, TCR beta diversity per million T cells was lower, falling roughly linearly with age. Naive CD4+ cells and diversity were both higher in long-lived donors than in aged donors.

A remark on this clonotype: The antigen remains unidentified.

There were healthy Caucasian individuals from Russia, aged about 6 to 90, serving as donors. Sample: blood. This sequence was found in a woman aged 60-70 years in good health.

This CDR3 is CSPRRGNEQYF. The DNA of the CDR3 is TGCAGCCCCCGGAGGGGGAACGAGCAGTACTTC. V is TRBV20-1 and J is TRBJ2-7; either TRBD1 or TRBD2 may fit D (6 bases each). This CDR3 is 11 amino acids long. The V gene's germline CDR1 is DFQATT and CDR2 SNEGSKA (reference sequence).